This T cell receptor beta chain is from a study of CD8+CD57+ T cells in acquired aplastic anemia. CDR3 length: 16 amino acids. Germline values: CDR1 SQVTM, CDR2 ANQGSEA. V was cut by 3 bases and J by 2 bases, with 18 bases left in between. Profiles of TCR beta VDJ and CDR3 were generated from a genomic DNA template. One entry per CDR3 protein, called by TCRdb with MiXCR from the reads. This sample has some 70,000 distinct CDR3 sequences, with around half found just once. Study observations and caveats: No significant difference in CD8+ Simpson's diversity was found between patients and controls.

In regard to this clonotype: The antigen is not known.

V is TRBV29-1 and J is TRBJ2-3; tentatively, D is TRBD1 (5 bases). This clonotype was obtained from a human donor in good health, serving as a control. The material sequenced was sorted CD4+, CD8+, or CD8+CD57+ T cells (not recorded which) from PBMCs. The CDR3 nucleotides are TGCAGCGTTGATAAGCCAGGGCAGGCCTACACAGATACGCAGTATTTT. It translates to CSVDKPGQAYTDTQYF.